A selection of T cell receptor beta chains follows, all from one sample in a study of T cells after yellow fever vaccination. TCRdb re-analysed the 5' RACE reads in MiXCR, keeping a single row per CDR3 protein. Of under 300,000 distinct CDR3 sequences listed, around 7% were seen once; the top ten hold roughly 0.93%. The specimen was CD4+ T cells sorted from PBMCs, collected 15 days after the yellow fever booster vaccination. These receptors all stem from a man between 25 and 39 years old who received the YFV17D yellow fever vaccine. Both conserved end residues are part of each CDR3. D genes are given only for firm matches. Only part of the rows carry a size: once, few, many, or a class if the clone is expanded.

d_call	clone_size	j_call	cdr3_length	v_call	cdr3_nt	cdr3_aa
NA	few	TRBJ2-1	14	TRBV24-1	TGTGCCACCATGTCCGGGACCCCTTACAATGAGCAGTTCTTC	CATMSGTPYNEQFF
NA	many	TRBJ2-7	13	TRBV28	TGTGCCAGCAGCTTAAGTGGGGTGGACGAGCAGTACTTC	CASSLSGVDEQYF
NA	NA	TRBJ2-7	12	TRBV20-1	TGCAGTGCAGACGAAAGGATGGGGGAGCAGTACTTC	CSADERMGEQYF
NA	NA	TRBJ2-2	15	TRBV9	TGTGCCAGCAGCGTAGTCGCGGGGGCCACCGGGGAGCTGTTTTTT	CASSVVAGATGELFF
NA	few	TRBJ2-3	14	TRBV7-2	TGTGCCAGCAGGGCGGGACCCTTCACAGATACGCAGTATTTT	CASRAGPFTDTQYF
NA	few	TRBJ1-2	13	TRBV20-1	TGCAGTGCTAAACGCAGGGGCTTCTATGGCTACACCTTC	CSAKRRGFYGYTF
NA	NA	TRBJ2-3	15	TRBV5-4	TGTGCCAGCAGCCTAAAAGGAGACAGCACAGATACGCAGTATTTT	CASSLKGDSTDTQYF
NA	many	TRBJ2-3	16	TRBV28	TGTGCCAGCAGTTCCCTAGGGACGAAGAGGACAGATACGCAGTATTTT	CASSSLGTKRTDTQYF
NA	NA	TRBJ2-1	14	TRBV6-9	TGTGCCAGCACCCGGAAGTACCCCTACAATGAGCAGTTCTTC	CASTRKYPYNEQFF
TRBD1	few	TRBJ2-6	16	TRBV23-1	TGCGCCAGCAGCCATCCCGACAGGGCTGGGGCCAACGTCCTGACTTTC	CASSHPDRAGANVLTF
TRBD2	NA	TRBJ2-7	14	TRBV4-3	TGCGCCAGCAGCCAAGGACTAGCGGCCATTGAGCAGTACTTC	CASSQGLAAIEQYF
NA	few	TRBJ1-4	16	TRBV4-3	TGCGCCAGCAGCCAAACCACCGGGACATCGAATGAAAAACTGTTTTTT	CASSQTTGTSNEKLFF
NA	once	TRBJ2-1	14	TRBV29-1	TGCATCGCCCTGGCCCTGGGCTCCTACAATGAGCAGTTCTTC	CIALALGSYNEQFF
NA	many	TRBJ2-7	12	TRBV20-1	TGCAGTGCTGGACGGCCAGACTACGAGCAGTACTTC	CSAGRPDYEQYF
NA	NA	TRBJ2-7	12	TRBV5-1	TGCGCCAGCAGCTCCACCGGGGACGAGCAGTACTTC	CASSSTGDEQYF
NA	NA	TRBJ2-1	13	TRBV7-3	TGTGCCAGCAGTTTTCTAGCGCGTAGTGAGCAGTTCTTC	CASSFLARSEQFF
NA	few	TRBJ1-6	12	TRBV10-3	TGTGCCATCAGTGGGATTAATTCACCCCTCCACTTT	CAISGINSPLHF
TRBD1	many	TRBJ2-3	14	TRBV7-8	TGTGCCAGCAGCTTACAGGGGGCGGCAGATACGCAGTATTTT	CASSLQGAADTQYF
NA	NA	TRBJ2-3	15	TRBV10-3	TGTGCCATCAGTGACCCCCTCGCAGGGTCAGATACGCAGTATTTT	CAISDPLAGSDTQYF
NA	few	TRBJ1-2	14	TRBV7-2	TGTGCCAGCAGCCCAGCGGGGTCTGACTATGGCTACACCTTC	CASSPAGSDYGYTF
NA	many	TRBJ2-2	15	TRBV7-2	TGTGCCAGCAGCTGGTCTGGTATCAACACCGGGGAGCTGTTTTTT	CASSWSGINTGELFF
TRBD2	NA	TRBJ2-2	15	TRBV5-1	TGCGCCAGCAGCGCCGCGGGACTAGGTTCCGGGGAGCTGTTTTTT	CASSAAGLGSGELFF
NA	few	TRBJ2-7	15	TRBV18	TGTGCCAGCTCACCATTTCAGGCAGACCCCAGGGAGCAGTACTTC	CASSPFQADPREQYF